This passage covers 27 T cell receptor beta chains from one sample sequenced in a study of human T cells and chemical hapten exposure. TCRdb itself ran the RACE reads through MiXCR, one entry per CDR3 protein. The sample includes 210,000 or so distinct CDR3 sequences, around a quarter seen only once; the top ten take 2% to 2.5%. Time point denoted: patch test 3, about 24 weeks after DPC sensitization. The treatment denotes: therapeutic diphenylcyclopropenone sensitization with weekly scalp DPC. This sample comprised whole blood, obtained in connection with sensitization to the hapten diphenylcyclopropenone (DPC). The receptors shown here come from a woman aged 40 to 50 with alopecia areata. Some clones in this sample may be carry-over from other donors' samples.

This clonotype occurred a few times. The chain joins TRBV7-8 to TRBJ2-1; weak D call: TRBD2 (5 bases). The V end was cut by 2 bases, the J end by 10 bases, with 15 bases between. The length of the CDR3 is 14 residues. Per germline, CDR1 SGHVS and CDR2 FQNEAQ. This CDR3 is CASSLIGVEVEQFF. Written as DNA, the CDR3 is TGTGCCAGCAGCTTAATCGGGGTAGAGGTCGAGCAGTTCTTC.

The chain carries TRBV9 and TRBJ2-1, with D unclear. The V end was cut by 2 bases, the J end by 8 bases, with 8 bases between. The CDR3 extends over 12 amino acids. From germline, CDR1 is SGDLS and CDR2 YYNGEE. CDR3 loop: CASSVGADEQFF. In DNA, the CDR3 is TGTGCCAGCAGCGTCGGCGCCGATGAGCAGTTCTTC.

The genes are TRBV2 and TRBJ1-6, with 7 bases fitting TRBD1. The germline V gene has CDR1 SNHLY and CDR2 FYNNEI. This CDR3 spans 13 amino acids. V dropped 11 bases and J dropped 7; count of bases not matched to a gene: 8. CDR3 nucleotide sequence: TGTGCCGTGCAGGGGGGGGAGAATTCACCCCTCCACTTT. Its protein is CAVQGGENSPLHF.

V is TRBV18 and J is TRBJ2-1, with 9 nucleotides matching TRBD2. Germline assignment: CDR1 KGHSH and CDR2 LQKENI. This CDR3 comprises 15 residues. After removal of 3 bases from V and 5 bases from J, the junction contained 5 bases not matched to a gene. For the CDR3, the DNA is TGTGCCAGCTCACCGTCGGGACTAGCCCACAATGAGCAGTTCTTC. Protein sequence: CASSPSGLAHNEQFF.

This chain connects TRBV28 to TRBJ2-2; 11 bases are shared with TRBD2. There are 18 residues in the CDR3. Germline V gene lookup returns CDR1 MDHEN and CDR2 SYDVKM. Trimming at V came to 2 bases and at J to 6 bases, leaving 11 bases not matched to a gene. The CDR3 loop reads CASSLIRSGRAPPGELFF. DNA for the CDR3: TGTGCCAGCAGTTTAATCCGTAGCGGGAGGGCCCCCCCCGGGGAGCTGTTTTTT.

J is TRBJ2-5 and V is TRBV20-1, with D possibly TRBD2 on 6 matching bases. V was pared by 3 bases and J by 2 bases, with 10 bases between. This CDR3 spans 13 amino acids. The germline gives CDR1 DFQATT, CDR2 SNEGSKA (reference sequence). CDR3 loop: CSASSGVQETQYF. CDR3 sequence (DNA): TGCAGTGCTAGTTCGGGGGTACAAGAGACCCAGTACTTC.

Ten or more counts support this clonotype. The chain has TRBV11-3 and TRBJ2-2, with 9 bases lining up with TRBD1. After removal of 5 bases from V and 6 bases from J, the junction contained 4 bases not matched to a gene. From germline, CDR1 is SGHNT and CDR2 YENEEA. CDR3 size: 14 residues. CDR3 amino acids: CASSLRTGAGELFF. The CDR3, as DNA: TGTGCCAGCAGCCTCAGGACAGGGGCCGGGGAGCTGTTTTTT.

This clonotype came up many times. The V call is TRBV28, the J call TRBJ1-2; possibly TRBD1 for D (6 bases). Germline assignment: CDR1 MDHEN and CDR2 SYDVKM. This CDR3 has 13 residues. Trimming shortened V by 4 bases and J by 5 bases, and 11 bases separated the two germline ends. For the CDR3, the DNA is TGTGCCAGCAGTTCCAATACAGGGTATGGCTACACCTTC. Translated: CASSSNTGYGYTF.

J is TRBJ2-6 and V is TRBV6-2 or TRBV6-3, with D maybe TRBD1 (6 bases). The CDR3 totals 18 residues. Germline V CDR1 and CDR2: MNHEY, SVGEGT. The V gene lost 2 bases and the J gene lost 4 bases, with 18 bases spanning the gap. CDR3 region: CASSYHPAGVTGANVLTF. CDR3 DNA sequence: TGTGCCAGCAGTTACCACCCAGCAGGGGTTACAGGGGCCAACGTCCTGACTTTC.

This clonotype was seen a handful of times. V usage is TRBV18 and J usage is TRBJ2-1, with 13 bases identical to TRBD2. This CDR3 spans 16 amino acids. After removal of 5 bases from V and 2 bases from J, the junction contained 3 bases not matched to a gene. The germline V gene encodes CDR1 KGHSH and CDR2 LQKENI. The CDR3 nucleotides read TGTGCCAGCTCATCCGGGACTAGCGGGACCTACAATGAGCAGTTCTTC. It is translated as CASSSGTSGTYNEQFF.

This clonotype was found a few times. The chain employs TRBV7-2 and TRBJ1-3; no clear D. V lost 3 bases and J 0 bases, leaving 12 bases between the germline ends. Germline CDR1 SGHTA, CDR2 FQGNSA. The CDR3 totals 16 residues. The CDR3 here is CASSFMTANSGNTIYF. In nucleotides, the CDR3 is TGTGCCAGCAGCTTCATGACTGCTAACTCTGGAAACACCATATATTTT.

This clonotype has a handful of counts. The chain uses TRBV10-2 and TRBJ2-5; 7 bases fit TRBD1. The ends lost 6 bases at V and 4 bases at J; junction bases unmatched: 8. The germline gives CDR1 WSHSY, CDR2 SAAADI. The CDR3 has 14 amino acids. Here the CDR3 reads CASSQGVWGETQYF. In DNA form, the CDR3 reads TGCGCCAGCAGCCAGGGGGTGTGGGGAGAGACCCAGTACTTC.

The rearrangement links TRBV7-6 to TRBJ1-2; maybe TRBD1 (5 bases). The CDR3 runs 12 residues. Germline V gene sequence: CDR1 SGHVS, CDR2 FNYEAQ. V was shortened by 3 bases and J by 7 bases, with 9 bases between the two germline ends. CDR3: CASSFEGTGYTF. The CDR3 coding sequence is TGTGCCAGCAGCTTCGAGGGGACTGGCTACACCTTC. The entire variable domain, with the rest obtained from reference TRBV7-6 and TRBJ1-2, is as follows: GAGVSQSPRYKVTKRGQDVALRCDPISGHVSLYWYRQALGQGPEFLTYFNYEAQQDKSGLPNDRFSAERPEGSISTLTIQRTEQRDSAMYRCASSFEGTGYTFGSGTRLTVV.

Worth noting for this clonotype: Its ends do not fully match the called genes, so a read error is possible. The J gene is TRBJ1-2, the V gene TRBV7-9; no clear D. This CDR3 is 13 amino acids long. Germline lookup yields CDR1 SEHNR and CDR2 FQNEAQ (reference sequence). The CDR3 DNA reads as TGTGCCAGCAGCCCCTCGAGTAACTTTGGCTACACCTTC. It is translated as CASSPSSNFGYTF.

This clonotype was detected a few times. V and J are TRBV29-1 and TRBJ2-4; D is possibly TRBD1 or TRBD2 (6 bases each). Trimming took 4 bases from V and 11 from J, leaving 15 bases between them. The CDR3 has 12 residues. Germline V CDR1 and CDR2: SQVTM, ANQGSEA. The CDR3 region has the DNA TGCAGCGTTGTGGAGGGGGGTGACTTTCAGTACTTC. Its protein product is CSVVEGGDFQYF. The full variable domain, rest sourced from reference TRBV29-1 and TRBJ2-4, is SAVISQKPSRDICQRGTSLTIQCQVDSQVTMMFWYRQQPGQSLTLIATANQGSEATYESGFVIDKFPISRPNLTFSTLTVSNMSPEDSSIYLCSVVEGGDFQYFGAGTRLSVL.

V is TRBV2 and J is TRBJ1-2; no clear D. Trimming took 4 bases from V and 8 from J, leaving 8 bases between them. This CDR3 spans 11 amino acids. The V gene's germline CDR1 is SNHLY and CDR2 FYNNEI. CDR3 region: CASSVAGGYTF. The CDR3 coding sequence is TGTGCCAGCAGTGTAGCAGGAGGCTACACCTTC.

This chain uses TRBV11-1 with TRBJ2-5; the D is unclear. The V gene's germline CDR1 is SGHAT and CDR2 FQDESV (reference sequence). The length of the CDR3 is 13 residues. The V and J ends lost 4 bases and 1 base respectively, with 7 bases between them. This CDR3 reads CASSSGLQETQYF. In nucleotides, the CDR3 is TGTGCCAGCAGCTCGGGCCTCCAAGAGACCCAGTACTTC.

The genes are TRBV28 and TRBJ2-3, with TRBD2 as a possible D gene (6 bases). From germline, CDR1 is MDHEN and CDR2 SYDVKM. The CDR3 length is 14 residues. V lost 7 bases and J 11 bases, leaving 22 bases between the germline ends. The CDR3 here is CASKDQAGSKEQYF. The CDR3 DNA reads TGTGCCAGCAAGGATCAAGCGGGTTCAAAGGAGCAGTATTTT.

On this clonotype itself: This sequence may be a read error, since a much larger clone differs from it by one base. CDR3 in DNA: TGTGCCAGCCTGACACAGAGGGGCTTCTACGAGCAGTACTTC. Encoded protein: CASLTQRGFYEQYF. V and J are TRBV28 and TRBJ2-7; the D call may be TRBD1 or TRBD2 (5 bases each). V dropped 8 bases and J dropped 3 bases, with 17 bases sitting between them. Germline CDR1 is MDHEN and CDR2 is SYDVKM. This CDR3 has 14 residues.

This chain links TRBV12-3 or TRBV12-4 with TRBJ1-5, with 8 positions matching TRBD1. The junction had 6 bases not matched to a gene; V was cut back by 2 bases and J by 6 bases. The CDR3 runs 15 residues. The DNA of the CDR3 is TGTGCCAGCAGTTTAATGACAGGGGTGGGTCAGCCCCAGCATTTT. It encodes CASSLMTGVGQPQHF.

As concerns this clonotype: The junction departs from germline at one end; a sequencing error may be responsible. The rearrangement uses TRBV6-2 or TRBV6-3 and TRBJ2-1; D ambiguous. The CDR3 runs to 12 residues. Germline V gene lookup returns CDR1 MNHEY and CDR2 SVGEGT. The CDR3 loop reads CASSPGPPELFF. The CDR3 region has the DNA TGTGCCAGCAGCCCCGGCCCCCCGGAGCTGTTCTTC.

This chain links TRBV7-9 with TRBJ1-2, with 8 bases aligning to TRBD1. CDR1 is SEHNR and CDR2 is FQNEAQ in the germline V gene (reference sequence). Unmatched junction bases numbered 14, after V lost 5 bases and J lost 3 bases. The CDR3 length is 17 residues. The CDR3 coding sequence is TGTGCCAGCAGCCCAACAGCGACAGGGGAGTTTCACTATGGCTACACCTTC. Translated: CASSPTATGEFHYGYTF.

This clonotype was seen a few times. This chain links TRBV6-5 with TRBJ2-7; 10 bases fit TRBD1. V lost 5 bases and J lost 0; bases outside the gene matches: 13. CDR3 length equals 18 residues. In germline, CDR1 is MNHEY, CDR2 SVGAGI. CDR3 loop: CASSRGHPGTGVSYEQYF. The CDR3 region has the DNA TGTGCCAGCAGTCGAGGACACCCCGGGACAGGGGTCTCCTACGAGCAGTACTTC.

The chain joins TRBV7-2 to TRBJ1-6; TRBD1 matches 9 bases. The CDR3 extends over 15 amino acids. Germline CDR1 reads SGHTA; CDR2 reads FQGNSA. The ends lost 5 bases at V and 10 bases at J; junction bases unmatched: 9. The CDR3 loop is CASSRAGQGGSPLHF. DNA for the CDR3: TGTGCCAGCAGCCGCGCGGGACAGGGCGGCTCACCCCTCCACTTT.

This clonotype has more than one count but fewer than ten. The chain employs TRBV29-1 and TRBJ2-1; D gene unclear. The ends were cut back, 0 bases at V and 7 bases at J, with 10 bases in the middle. Germline CDR1 and CDR2: SQVTM and ANQGSEA. This CDR3 has 13 residues. The CDR3 nucleotides read TGCAGCGTTGAAGAGCGTCAAGTGAATGAGCAGTTCTTC. Its protein product is CSVEERQVNEQFF.

This chain joins TRBV20-1 and TRBJ1-6, with 7 positions matching TRBD1. The junction had 12 bases not matched to a gene; V was cut back by 1 base and J by 0 bases. CDR1 and CDR2 (germline): DFQATT, SNEGSKA (reference sequence). The CDR3 covers 19 residues. Here the CDR3 reads CSARVPTGATSSYNSPLHF. In DNA form, the CDR3 reads TGCAGTGCTAGAGTCCCCACAGGGGCAACCAGCTCCTATAATTCACCCCTCCACTTT.

The chain combines TRBV29-1 with TRBJ1-2; TRBD1 matches at 7 bases. Losses at the gene ends were 6 bases for V and 7 bases for J; bases not matched to a gene: 8. Germline lookup yields CDR1 SQVTM and CDR2 ANQGSEA. The CDR3 sequence is 12 residues long. This CDR3 reads CSVDRARSGYTF. The CDR3 DNA reads as TGCAGCGTCGACAGGGCCCGTAGTGGCTACACCTTC. The whole variable domain, filled in from reference TRBV29-1 and TRBJ1-2, reads SAVISQKPSRDICQRGTSLTIQCQVDSQVTMMFWYRQQPGQSLTLIATANQGSEATYESGFVIDKFPISRPNLTFSTLTVSNMSPEDSSIYLCSVDRARSGYTFGSGTRLTVV.